This passage covers 4 T cell receptor beta chains from one sample sequenced in a study of blood T cells in healthy people across ages. Next came a second PCR, run for about 7 to 12 cycles, which used a sample-barcoded 5' primer along with a J-beta primer mix. TCRdb fed the 5' RACE reads into MiXCR, producing one record per CDR3 protein. Of 650,000 to 700,000 distinct CDR3 sequences listed, over 40% are singletons. Sample: blood. These receptors were obtained from a woman older than 75 in good health.

This clonotype has a count of ten or more. The chain has TRBV2 and TRBJ2-5, with D maybe TRBD2 (5 bases). CDR1 is SNHLY, CDR2 FYNNEI, per germline. The CDR3 sequence is 13 residues long. Trimming shortened V by 8 bases and J by 5 bases, and 15 bases separated the two germline ends. CDR3 nucleotides: TGTGCCAGCCGACTACCAGACGGGGAGACCCAGTACTTC. This translates into CASRLPDGETQYF.

About this clonotype itself: This could be a read error, since a much larger clone is one nucleotide away. The CDR3 bases are TGTGCCATCAAAAGGGAGTCCTCCTACGAGCAGTACTTC. It translates to CAIKRESSYEQYF. The V and J genes are TRBV24-1 and TRBJ2-7; maybe TRBD2 (5 bases). V was clipped by 11 bases and J by 0 bases, with 13 bases between them. CDR1 KGHDR and CDR2 SFDVKD come from the germline V gene. CDR3 length: 13 residues.

The rearrangement joins TRBV20-1 to TRBJ2-3, with unresolved D. CDR3 length equals 14 residues. Germline-derived CDR1 and CDR2 are DFQATT and SNEGSKA (reference sequence). Trimming left V 0 bases short and J 1 base short, with 8 bases between. The CDR3 reads CSARDGAGTDTQYF. The CDR3 DNA follows: TGCAGTGCTAGAGATGGCGCCGGCACAGATACGCAGTATTTT.

The count of this clonotype is one. A read error is possible here, since a much larger clone lies one base away. This chain links TRBV29-1 with TRBJ2-7; TRBD2 matches 7 bases. CDR3 length: 16 amino acids. In germline, CDR1 is SQVTM, CDR2 ANQGSEA. CDR3 loop: CSVREGSFLGSYVQYF. The CDR3 DNA sequence: TGCAGCGTTAGGGAGGGATCGTTCCTAGGCTCCTACGTGCAGTACTTC.